These 6 T cell receptor beta chains were sequenced from one sample in a study of blood T cell repertoires in COVID-19. Here immunoSEQ multiplex PCR was the method, and the copy in TCRdb shows in-frame clones only, minus some. The sample gives a few hundred thousand clones, roughly 91% of which show up once; just under 1% is in the top ten. Specimen: peripheral blood. Every receptor here comes from a woman in her 40s who had recovered from COVID-19.

This chain joins TRBV10-3 and TRBJ2-1, with 10 nucleotides matching TRBD2. Germline CDR1 is ENHRY and CDR2 is SYGVKD. V gave up 8 bases and J gave up 6 bases; unmatched junction bases: 10. The CDR3 is 15 residues long. CDR3 nucleotides: TGTGCCATCGCCGTTGCTAGCGGGAGTCCCAATGAGCAGTTCTTC. This sequence encodes CAIAVASGSPNEQFF.

J is TRBJ2-5 and V is TRBV6-1; maybe TRBD2 (6 bases). The germline V and J ends were trimmed by 6 bases and 5 bases, with 19 bases remaining between them. The CDR3 has 15 residues. CDR1 MNHNS and CDR2 SASEGT come from the germline V gene. The CDR3 bases are TGTGCCAGCAGCGCCGGGACTGGACTGGGGGAGACCCAGTACTTC. Residues: CASSAGTGLGETQYF.

The chain uses TRBV6-2 or TRBV6-3 and TRBJ1-5; 7 nucleotides align to TRBD1. The germline V gene has CDR1 MNHEY and CDR2 SVGEGT. With 6 bases clipped from V and 3 bases from J, the junction kept 5 bases outside the gene matches. The CDR3 sequence is 14 residues long. The CDR3 spells CASSHRGPNQPQHF. The CDR3 DNA sequence: TGTGCCAGCAGCCACAGGGGCCCCAATCAGCCCCAGCATTTT.

The V and J genes are TRBV6-5 and TRBJ2-7, with 10 bases lining up with TRBD2. Germline V lookup: CDR1 MNHEY, CDR2 SVGAGI. This CDR3 region has 15 residues. V trimming: 7 bases; J trimming: 0 bases; junction bases outside the gene matches: 6. CDR3 in amino acids: CASTLAGAHSYEQYF. As DNA, the CDR3 is TGTGCCAGCACCCTAGCGGGAGCCCACTCCTACGAGCAGTACTTC.

V gene TRBV15 combines with J gene TRBJ1-4; 7 bases map to TRBD1. Germline CDR1 and CDR2: LNHNV and YYDKDF (reference sequence). The CDR3 runs to 14 residues. Trimming removed 5 bases from V and 6 bases from J; junction bases left unmatched: 6. This CDR3 is CATSLKGQYEKLFF. DNA for the CDR3: TGTGCCACCAGCCTCAAGGGACAGTATGAAAAACTGTTTTTT.

The chain uses TRBV10-1 and TRBJ2-2; perhaps TRBD1 as D (5 bases). This CDR3 comprises 14 residues. Germline lookup yields CDR1 WNHNN and CDR2 SYGVQD (reference sequence). V dropped 5 bases and J dropped 4 bases, with 11 bases sitting between them. The CDR3 reads CASSTTGSTGELFF. The CDR3 coding sequence is TGCGCCAGCAGTACCACAGGATCCACCGGGGAGCTGTTTTTT.